Sequencing of this T cell receptor beta chain was carried out in a study of human T cells and chemical hapten exposure. Turning to the study itself: Investigators sensitized roughly 2 cm by roughly 2 cm of upper inner arm skin with 2% DPC.

Regarding time point: patch test 3, about 24 weeks after DPC sensitization. Treatment given: therapeutic diphenylcyclopropenone sensitization with weekly scalp DPC. Unfractionated whole blood yielded total RNA. TCRdb passed the RACE reads through MiXCR, listing each CDR3 protein once. The sample gives under 200,000 distinct CDR3 sequences, 25% to 35% of which show up once; under 2.5% is in the top ten. V was trimmed by 1 base and J by 7 bases, leaving 16 bases between them. Germline values: CDR1 SQVTM, CDR2 ANQGSEA. The CDR3 is 15 residues long. Sequenced here: whole blood, sampled in connection with sensitization to the hapten diphenylcyclopropenone (DPC). This receptor was taken from a young woman with alopecia areata. Some clones in this sample may be carry-over from other donors' samples. The V gene is TRBV29-1, the J gene TRBJ2-2; D might be TRBD2 (6 bases). CDR3 region: CSVEVRREKYGELFF. The DNA for the CDR3 is TGCAGCGTTGAAGTCAGGAGGGAAAAATACGGGGAGCTGTTTTTT.